This T cell receptor (beta chain) was observed in a study of shared clonotypes between healthy human individuals. Study-wide findings and caveats: Clonotype sharing among donors, it was expected, would be affected by sequencing depth.

Profiling relied on immunoSEQ multiplex PCR, and the TCRdb table lists in-frame clones only, not all of them. The repertoire holds hundreds of thousands of clones, with more than 70% as singletons. As to this clone: The antigen is undetermined.

Germline V gives CDR1 MNHNS, CDR2 SASEGT. CDR3 length: 15 residues. V was clipped by 0 bases and J by 2 bases, with 10 bases between them. The source is a woman between 25 and 40 years old in good health. Input material: memory CD4+ T cells sorted from blood. The subset was: CD45RA-negative fraction. The chain couples TRBV6-1 to TRBJ2-5; tentative D call: TRBD2 (6 bases). The CDR3, as DNA: TGTGCCAGCAGTGAAGCGGGAGGAGGACAAGAGACCCAGTACTTC. It yields the protein CASSEAGGGQETQYF.